These 29 T cell receptor beta chains came from one sample sequenced in a study of prognosis after radiotherapy for stage I lung cancer. The authors amplified TCR beta CDR3 from genomic DNA using two-round multiplex PCR. First-round PCR used primers specific to each TRBV and TRBJ gene. TCRdb reprocessed the multiplex PCR reads with MiXCR, giving one entry per CDR3 protein. This table holds tens of thousands of distinct CDR3 sequences, about 40% found once. This material consisted of PBMCs, taken before or after stereotactic body radiation therapy (not recorded which). Receptors originate from a donor over 45 with non-small cell lung cancer.

This clonotype was found a few times. CDR3 coding DNA: TGTGCCTGGAGTGCGGCAGGGGGTAGGAAGTACTTC. Translation gives CAWSAAGGRKYF. The chain joins TRBV30 to TRBJ2-7, with 7 bases that match TRBD1. The germline V gene encodes CDR1 GTSNPN and CDR2 SVGIG (reference sequence). V was clipped by 1 base and J by 11 bases; unmatched bases: 8. The CDR3 is 12 residues long.

This clonotype was recorded at least ten times. V and J are TRBV12-3 or TRBV12-4 and TRBJ2-1; 11 bases map to TRBD2. The CDR3 totals 16 residues. The V and J ends lost 7 bases and 5 bases, in that order; junction bases with no gene match: 10. The CDR3 spells CASTSAGTSGNNEQFF. The CDR3 DNA reads as TGTGCCAGCACCTCGGCCGGGACTAGCGGTAACAATGAGCAGTTCTTC.

The table lists this clonotype with many counts. The rearrangement links TRBV19 to TRBJ2-1, with 14 bases aligning to TRBD2. V gave up 3 bases and J gave up 8 bases; unmatched junction bases: 3. The germline gives CDR1 LNHDA, CDR2 SQIVND (reference sequence). This CDR3 spans 15 amino acids. This CDR3 is CASSIGTSGRDEQFF. CDR3 sequence (DNA): TGTGCCAGTAGTATCGGGACTAGCGGGAGAGATGAGCAGTTCTTC.

By share, this clonotype ranks as medium-sized. The J gene is TRBJ2-1, the V gene TRBV24-1, with D possibly being TRBD2 (6 bases). This CDR3 is 14 amino acids long. V was pared by 4 bases and J by 6 bases, with 12 bases between. Germline CDR1 KGHDR, CDR2 SFDVKD. The CDR3 DNA follows: TGTGCCACCAGTGAAAGGACTACATCCAATGAGCAGTTCTTC. Protein: CATSERTTSNEQFF.

This clonotype was picked up many times. CDR3 coding DNA: TGTGCCAGCAGCATTTCAGAAGGACTAGTCTACGAGCAGTACTTC. Amino acids: CASSISEGLVYEQYF. The chain has TRBV7-2 and TRBJ2-7; 7 bases line up with TRBD2. The germline V gene has CDR1 SGHTA and CDR2 FQGNSA. The CDR3 sequence is 15 residues long. The V gene end was trimmed by 5 bases and the J gene end by 3 bases; junction bases not matched to a gene: 10. The entire variable domain, with the rest obtained from reference TRBV7-2 and TRBJ2-7, is as follows: GAGVSQSPSNKVTEKGKDVELRCDPISGHTALYWYRQSLGQGLEFLIYFQGNSAPDKSGLPSDRFSAERTGGSVSTLTIQRTQQEDSAVYLCASSISEGLVYEQYFGPGTRLTVT.

V usage is TRBV7-3 and J usage is TRBJ2-1, with D hard to call. Germline values: CDR1 SGHTA, CDR2 FQGTGA. The CDR3 sequence is 14 residues long. Trimming cost V 4 bases and J 7 bases, with 14 bases left between them. The CDR3 coding sequence is TGTGCCAGCAGCTCCGGAATGGGGTGGAATGAGCAGTTCTTC. This encodes CASSSGMGWNEQFF. The full variable domain, rest sourced from reference TRBV7-3 and TRBJ2-1, is GAGVSQTPSNKVTEKGKYVELRCDPISGHTALYWYRQSLGQGPEFLIYFQGTGAADDSGLPNDRFFAVRPEGSVSTLKIQRTERGDSAVYLCASSSGMGWNEQFFGPGTRLTVL.

This clonotype was picked up many times. V is TRBV9 and J is TRBJ2-5; TRBD1 matches 7 bases. V was pared by 4 bases and J by 2 bases, with 11 bases of the junction left unmatched. The CDR3 is 16 amino acids. The V gene's germline CDR1 is SGDLS and CDR2 YYNGEE. The CDR3 region is CASSLRDREIQETQYF. The CDR3 region has the DNA TGTGCCAGCAGCCTACGGGACAGAGAAATTCAAGAGACCCAGTACTTC.

This clonotype was seen many times. The J gene is TRBJ1-1, the V gene TRBV12-3 or TRBV12-4; TRBD1 matches 8 bases. V shed 0 bases, J shed 5 bases, and the junction held 5 bases outside the gene matches. The CDR3 is made up of 15 amino acids. The CDR3 DNA sequence: TGTGCCAGCAGTTTAGCGGGACAGGCTTGGACTGAAGCTTTCTTT. It encodes CASSLAGQAWTEAFF.

The rearrangement uses TRBV19 and TRBJ1-5; 8 bases align to TRBD1. V gave up 7 bases and J gave up 4 bases; unmatched junction bases: 6. This CDR3 has 14 amino acids. Germline CDR1 LNHDA, CDR2 SQIVND (reference sequence). This CDR3 is CASTLGQANQPQHF. The DNA for the CDR3 is TGTGCCAGTACCCTGGGACAGGCTAATCAGCCCCAGCATTTT.

Regarding this clonotype: A read error is the likely source, as a far larger clone sits one nucleotide away. The J gene is TRBJ2-2, the V gene TRBV10-3; D is unclear. V gave up 5 bases and J gave up 2 bases, with 3 bases separating them. The CDR3 totals 12 residues. CDR1 ENHRY and CDR2 SYGVKD come from the germline V gene. The CDR3 coding sequence is TGTGCCATCAGTTACAACACCGGGGAGCTGTTTTTT. Translated: CAISYNTGELFF.

This clonotype was picked up a small number of times. A far larger clone is just one base off, so this is likely a read error. The chain couples TRBV6-2 or TRBV6-3 to TRBJ2-1, with D maybe TRBD2 (5 bases). Germline loops: CDR1 MNHEY, CDR2 SVGEGT. Trimming shortened V by 6 bases and J by 6 bases, and 21 bases separated the two germline ends. CDR3 length: 16 amino acids. The CDR3 DNA follows: TGTGCCAGCAGCCGAACGGGGATGAGCCGGTCCAATGAGCAGTTCTTC. Translating it yields CASSRTGMSRSNEQFF.

This clonotype is classed as medium-sized (0.01 to 0.1%). This chain links TRBV5-1 with TRBJ2-1, with 10 bases aligning to TRBD2. The germline V gene encodes CDR1 SGHRS and CDR2 YFSETQ. Germline trimming cut 0 bases from V and 7 bases from J; bases unmatched to any gene: 7. The CDR3 contains 16 residues. CDR3 bases: TGCGCCAGCAGCTTGGGGTCTAGCGGGAGTGGAAATGAGCAGTTCTTC. Translation gives CASSLGSSGSGNEQFF.

On this clonotype itself: A far larger clone is one base from this, pointing to a likely read error. V and J are TRBV13 and TRBJ2-5, with a possible D match to TRBD1 (6 bases). Looked up from germline, CDR1 is PRHDT and CDR2 is FYEKMQ (reference sequence). The CDR3 is 16 amino acids. CDR3 in amino acids: CASSLGEGVGYNEHFF. The CDR3 DNA reads TGTGCCAGCAGCTTAGGTGAGGGGGTGGGGTACAATGAGCATTTCTTC.

In this sample, this clonotype turned up many times. J is TRBJ2-1 and V is TRBV9, with 13 bases that match TRBD2. The V gene's germline CDR1 is SGDLS and CDR2 YYNGEE. The length of the CDR3 is 16 residues. Trimming removed 3 bases from V and 10 bases from J; junction bases left unmatched: 10. For the CDR3, the DNA is TGTGCCAGCAGCGGGGGACTAGCGGGGTCCGGTGGCGAGCAGTTCTTC. Translated, it gives CASSGGLAGSGGEQFF.

This clonotype was detected ten times or more. The chain links TRBV4-2 to TRBJ2-2; TRBD2 aligns across 10 bases. After removal of 0 bases from V and 2 bases from J, the junction contained 3 bases not matched to a gene. This CDR3 spans 17 amino acids. Germline lookup yields CDR1 LGHNA and CDR2 YNFKEQ. This CDR3 is CASSQDPSGSNTGELFF. CDR3 nucleotides: TGTGCCAGCAGCCAAGATCCTAGCGGGAGTAACACCGGGGAGCTGTTTTTT.

Turning to this clonotype: One junction end does not reproduce the germline sequence, and a read error may be involved. The V gene is TRBV11-2, the J gene TRBJ2-2, with 7 bases lining up with TRBD2. Germline V gene data show CDR1 as SGHAT and CDR2 as FQNNGV. The CDR3 runs to 16 residues. The DNA for the CDR3 is TGTGTTAGCAGCTTCAGTACCTGGGGAGGGACCGGGGAGTTGTTTTTT. This translates into CVSSFSTWGGTGELFF.

This clonotype was recorded at least ten times. V usage is TRBV6-1 and J usage is TRBJ2-7; 8 nucleotides agree with TRBD2. V lost 3 bases and J lost 2; bases outside the gene matches: 3. The V gene's germline CDR1 is MNHNS and CDR2 SASEGT. The CDR3 has 14 residues. The CDR3 loop is CASSENSGTYEQYF. The CDR3, as DNA: TGTGCCAGCAGTGAGAATAGCGGGACCTACGAGCAGTACTTC.

This clonotype was observed at least ten times. The chain links TRBV7-8 to TRBJ1-4, with a weak D call TRBD1 (5 bases). The V and J ends lost 1 base and 7 bases respectively, with 10 bases between them. The CDR3 has 14 residues. Germline V gene lookup returns CDR1 SGHVS and CDR2 FQNEAQ. CDR3 bases: TGTGCCAGCAGCTTAGTAGGGGCCGGTGAAAAACTGTTTTTT. Translated: CASSLVGAGEKLFF.

V gene TRBV10-3 combines with J gene TRBJ2-1; D not certain. CDR1 and CDR2 from the germline V gene are ENHRY and SYGVKD. The CDR3 contains 16 residues. The ends were cut back, 2 bases at V and 7 bases at J, with 18 bases in the middle. The CDR3 loop reads CAISERKGTPVNEQFF. The DNA of the CDR3 is TGTGCCATCAGTGAGAGGAAGGGTACCCCCGTGAATGAGCAGTTCTTC.

This clonotype occurred many times. The rearrangement uses TRBV28 and TRBJ2-1, with TRBD2 matching 9 bases. With 5 bases clipped from V and 7 bases from J, the junction kept 18 bases outside the gene matches. The V gene's germline CDR1 is MDHEN and CDR2 SYDVKM. The length of the CDR3 is 18 residues. CDR3 loop: CASSPLVVAGAFENEQFF. For the CDR3, the DNA is TGTGCCAGCAGTCCTCTTGTGGTAGCGGGAGCTTTCGAGAATGAGCAGTTCTTC.

This clonotype was counted at least ten times. V gene TRBV15 combines with J gene TRBJ2-2; 8 bases are a match to TRBD1. V was pared by 0 bases and J by 7 bases, with 13 bases of the junction left unmatched. Germline CDR1 reads LNHNV; CDR2 reads YYDKDF (reference sequence). The length of the CDR3 is 18 residues. As DNA, the CDR3 is TGTGCCACCAGCAGAGATTGGCAGGGGGCTTGGACGGGCGGGGAGCTGTTTTTT. It codes for CATSRDWQGAWTGGELFF.

The chain combines TRBV6-5 with TRBJ2-1; 9 bases align to TRBD1. Germline V gene sequence: CDR1 MNHEY, CDR2 SVGAGI. V shed 3 bases and J 7 bases; nucleotides not matched to a gene: 7. The CDR3 has 15 amino acids. CDR3 nucleotide sequence: TGTGCCAGCAGTTATAGCCCGGGACAGGGTAATGAGCAGTTCTTC. As protein: CASSYSPGQGNEQFF.

This clonotype was seen ten or more times. The rearrangement joins TRBV6-1 to TRBJ1-3; unclear D gene. V dropped 7 bases and J dropped 0 bases, with 16 bases sitting between them. The CDR3 covers 16 residues. Germline values: CDR1 MNHNS, CDR2 SASEGT. Written as DNA, the CDR3 is TGTGCCAGCACCCCCACGATAGGGCTCTCTGGAAACACCATATATTTT. It codes for CASTPTIGLSGNTIYF.

The chain combines TRBV28 with TRBJ2-5; D call uncertain. Germline CDR1 MDHEN, CDR2 SYDVKM. The CDR3 is made up of 13 amino acids. Trimming removed 2 bases at V and 7 bases at J, with 11 bases between. For the CDR3, the DNA is TGTGCCAGCAGTTTAATGGCTGAAGGGACCCAGTACTTC. Translating it yields CASSLMAEGTQYF.

The chain combines TRBV11-1 with TRBJ2-5; D might be TRBD2 (5 bases). Germline assignment: CDR1 SGHAT and CDR2 FQDESV (reference sequence). The V end was cut by 7 bases, the J end by 5 bases, with 17 bases between. The CDR3 is 14 amino acids. CDR3 amino acids: CASIPRELVETQYF. CDR3 DNA: TGTGCCAGCATACCTAGGGAACTAGTGGAGACCCAGTACTTC.

V is TRBV7-8 and J is TRBJ2-3; no definite D call. This CDR3 region has 13 residues. Germline CDR1 reads SGHVS; CDR2 reads FQNEAQ. Trimming cost V 5 bases and J 4 bases, with 10 bases left between them. CDR3 nucleotides: TGTGCCAGCAGCCTCCGGTCTCCAGATACGCAGTATTTT. It is translated as CASSLRSPDTQYF.

This clonotype has a count of ten or more. This rearrangement joins TRBV12-3 or TRBV12-4 to TRBJ2-1; TRBD1 agrees at 9 bases. The CDR3 is made up of 18 amino acids. The junction had 11 bases not matched to a gene; V was cut back by 4 bases and J by 1 base. This CDR3 reads CASSSTGGTGKSYNEQFF. The CDR3 nucleotides read TGTGCCAGCAGTTCTACAGGGGGCACGGGCAAGTCCTACAATGAGCAGTTCTTC.

The chain carries TRBV7-2 and TRBJ2-1; D is possibly TRBD2 (6 bases). CDR1 and CDR2 (germline): SGHTA, FQGNSA. Trimming shortened V by 5 bases and J by 4 bases, and 12 bases separated the two germline ends. The CDR3 runs 14 residues. CDR3 DNA sequence: TGTGCCAGCAGCCGGCGGGGCCTTTACAATGAGCAGTTCTTC. Its translation is CASSRRGLYNEQFF.

This clonotype showed up just a few times. A read error is possible here, since a much larger clone lies one base away. The V and J genes are TRBV7-2 and TRBJ1-5; D perhaps matches TRBD1 (6 bases). The CDR3 consists of 13 residues. Germline V lookup: CDR1 SGHTA, CDR2 FQGNSA. The V and J ends lost 5 bases and 5 bases respectively, with 10 bases between them. For the CDR3, the DNA is TGTGCCAGCAGCCGGACAGTGCATCAGCCCCAGCATTTT. Translation gives CASSRTVHQPQHF.